Below are 19 T cell receptor beta chains sequenced from a single sample in a study of blood T cell repertoires in COVID-19. Sequencing was performed with immunoSEQ multiplex PCR; in TCRdb, only in-frame clones are kept and a portion is missing. Here the sample spans around 150,000 clones, 81% being singletons. Sequencing was performed on peripheral blood. Receptors originate from a human donor in a cohort sampled during active COVID-19.

This clone was detected only a few times. The gene calls are TRBV18 and TRBJ2-2, with D possibly being TRBD1 (5 bases). From germline, CDR1 is KGHSH and CDR2 LQKENI. The V gene lost 2 bases and the J gene lost 6 bases, with 10 bases spanning the gap. This CDR3 contains 14 residues. The CDR3 is CASSPSGSAGELFF. The CDR3 region has the DNA TGTGCCAGCTCACCATCAGGGTCTGCCGGGGAGCTGTTTTTT.

This rearrangement joins TRBV18 to TRBJ2-7; tentative D call: TRBD1 (7 bases). CDR3 size: 18 residues. Per the germline V gene, CDR1 is KGHSH and CDR2 is LQKENI. V shed 1 base and J shed 0 bases, with 19 bases lying between them. CDR3 coding DNA: TGTGCCAGCTCACCACGGGGGGCAGGGGGACATAACTCCTACGAGCAGTACTTC. Translating gives CASSPRGAGGHNSYEQYF.

V is TRBV7-2 and J is TRBJ1-2, with TRBD1 as a possible D gene (5 bases). The germline V gene encodes CDR1 SGHTA and CDR2 FQGNSA. V lost 5 bases and J 2 bases, leaving 9 bases between the germline ends. The CDR3 sequence is 13 residues long. CDR3 DNA sequence: TGTGCCAGCAGCCGATGGGGCAACTATGGCTACACCTTC. Translation gives CASSRWGNYGYTF.

The V call is TRBV10-3, the J call TRBJ1-1; 9 positions agree with TRBD1. CDR3 length equals 12 residues. V gave up 10 bases and J gave up 7 bases; unmatched junction bases: 7. Germline CDR1 reads ENHRY; CDR2 reads SYGVKD. CDR3 nucleotides: TGTGCCACGACACAGGGGGCCGGTGAAGCTTTCTTT. Its translation is CATTQGAGEAFF.

J is TRBJ1-1 and V is TRBV5-1; no clear D gene. Germline V CDR1 and CDR2: SGHRS, YFSETQ. This CDR3 region has 12 residues. The V and J ends lost 4 bases and 11 bases respectively, with 15 bases between them. CDR3 sequence reads: CASSPEREAAFF. The CDR3, as DNA: TGCGCCAGCAGCCCGGAACGGGAAGCGGCTTTCTTT.

J is TRBJ1-1 and V is TRBV7-9; 11 positions match TRBD1. The CDR3 has 16 residues. Per the germline V gene, CDR1 is SEHNR and CDR2 is FQNEAQ (reference sequence). Unmatched junction bases numbered 9, after V lost 5 bases and J lost 4 bases. DNA of the CDR3: TGTGCCAGCAGCCTTTGGACAGGGGGCTTGGCCACTGAAGCTTTCTTT. This gives the protein CASSLWTGGLATEAFF.

CDR3 in amino acids: CSVGQGSPGNTIYF. The CDR3 DNA is TGCAGCGTTGGGCAGGGGTCACCTGGAAACACCATATATTTT. V is TRBV29-1 and J is TRBJ1-3; a weak D match, TRBD1 (6 bases). Germline loops: CDR1 SQVTM, CDR2 ANQGSEA. The CDR3 is made up of 14 amino acids. V shed 4 bases and J shed 2 bases, with 12 bases lying between them.

This rearrangement joins TRBV30 to TRBJ2-3; 7 bases are shared with TRBD1. CDR1 is GTSNPN, CDR2 SVGIG, per germline (reference sequence). After removal of 5 bases from V and 6 bases from J, the junction contained 2 bases not matched to a gene. The CDR3 covers 11 residues. The CDR3 nucleotides read TGTGCCTGGGCGACAGGGGATACGCAGTATTTT. Its protein is CAWATGDTQYF.

The rearrangement joins TRBV29-1 to TRBJ1-3; 8 bases agree with TRBD1. Germline-derived CDR1 and CDR2 are SQVTM and ANQGSEA. Unmatched junction bases numbered 5, after V lost 6 bases and J lost 4 bases. This CDR3 has 13 residues. The CDR3 DNA is TGCAGCGTGACAGGGGATCTGGGAAACACCATATATTTT. Amino acid sequence: CSVTGDLGNTIYF.

The chain uses TRBV11-2 and TRBJ2-1; possibly TRBD1 for D (6 bases). CDR1 and CDR2 (germline): SGHAT, FQNNGV. Trimming cost V 5 bases and J 2 bases, with 13 bases left between them. The CDR3 has 15 residues. This chain's CDR3 is CASSEGGGAYNEQFF. The CDR3 DNA reads TGTGCCAGCAGCGAAGGGGGTGGGGCCTACAATGAGCAGTTCTTC.

V is TRBV7-9 and J is TRBJ2-2, with 9 bases matching TRBD1. This CDR3 is built from 15 residues. Trimming took 8 bases from V and 5 from J; bases not matched to a gene: 9. Germline V gene sequence: CDR1 SEHNR, CDR2 FQNEAQ (reference sequence). CDR3 loop: CASRLQGAWTGELFF. The CDR3, as DNA: TGTGCCAGCCGACTACAGGGGGCCTGGACCGGGGAGCTGTTTTTT.

The V and J genes are TRBV11-3 and TRBJ2-2; TRBD1 aligns across 7 bases. The CDR3 is 17 amino acids. The germline V gene encodes CDR1 SGHNT and CDR2 YENEEA. V was clipped by 1 base and J by 4 bases; unmatched bases: 9. The CDR3 sequence: CASSLADRVGLTGELFF. The CDR3 DNA follows: TGTGCCAGCAGCTTAGCCGACAGGGTCGGGCTCACCGGGGAGCTGTTTTTT.

This chain joins TRBV25-1 and TRBJ2-3; D remains unclear. The germline V gene encodes CDR1 MGHDK and CDR2 SYGVNS. The CDR3 runs to 12 residues. The V gene lost 7 bases and the J gene lost 4 bases, with 9 bases spanning the gap. CDR3 DNA: TGTGCCAGCATGGGCACTGCAGATACGCAGTATTTT. It is translated as CASMGTADTQYF.

This clone appeared a single time. The chain employs TRBV27 and TRBJ2-2; 7 nucleotides match TRBD2. Trimming at V came to 5 bases and at J to 7 bases, leaving 10 bases not matched to a gene. This CDR3 contains 15 residues. In germline, CDR1 is MNHEY, CDR2 SMNVEV (reference sequence). The CDR3 DNA sequence: TGTGCCAGCAGTCGGCGCGGCGGACTAGACGGGGAGCTGTTTTTT. Translating it yields CASSRRGGLDGELFF.

This chain links TRBV10-3 with TRBJ2-3; 8 nucleotides match TRBD1. Germline V lookup: CDR1 ENHRY, CDR2 SYGVKD. This CDR3 is 15 amino acids long. V lost 10 bases, J lost 2 bases, and 11 bases stayed unmatched. CDR3 in amino acids: CASRFTGGHTDTQYF. The CDR3, as DNA: TGTGCCAGCAGATTTACAGGGGGGCACACAGATACGCAGTATTTT.

The gene calls are TRBV2 and TRBJ2-3, with 11 bases lining up with TRBD2. There are 15 residues in the CDR3. V shed 5 bases and J 4 bases; nucleotides not matched to a gene: 5. Germline V gene sequence: CDR1 SNHLY, CDR2 FYNNEI. The CDR3 loop reads CASSYLAGGSDTQYF. In DNA form, the CDR3 reads TGTGCCAGCAGTTACCTAGCGGGAGGTTCAGATACGCAGTATTTT.

V is TRBV27 and J is TRBJ2-7, with TRBD1 matching over 7 bases. The V gene's germline CDR1 is MNHEY and CDR2 SMNVEV (reference sequence). This CDR3 has 14 amino acids. Unmatched junction bases numbered 4, after V lost 2 bases and J lost 3 bases. The CDR3 spells CASSLGAGGYEQYF. The CDR3, as DNA: TGTGCCAGCAGTTTAGGGGCAGGGGGCTACGAGCAGTACTTC.

The J gene is TRBJ1-3, the V gene TRBV5-5; D gene uncertain. The CDR3 totals 15 residues. V lost 4 bases, J lost 1 base, and 12 bases lay in between. CDR1 is SGHKS and CDR2 is YYEKEE in the germline V gene (reference sequence). As DNA, the CDR3 is TGTGCCAGCAGCCTGGACTGGACTTCTGGAAACACCATATATTTT. It encodes CASSLDWTSGNTIYF.

The V call is TRBV10-1, the J call TRBJ2-4; D is uncertain. V gave up 2 bases and J gave up 5 bases, with 7 bases separating them. The germline V gene encodes CDR1 WNHNN and CDR2 SYGVQD (reference sequence). The CDR3 runs 13 residues. The DNA for the CDR3 is TGCGCCAGCAGTGAGGAAGGAGAAAACATTCAGTACTTC. Translating gives CASSEEGENIQYF.